This entry lists 29 T cell receptor beta chains sequenced from one sample in a study of CXCR3-negative and CXCR3-positive naive CD8 T cells. TRB cDNA was prepared as libraries by UMI-labeled 5' RACE. TCRdb re-called the 5' RACE reads and gives one entry per CDR3 protein, without DNA. This sample's clone table lists some 150,000 distinct CDR3 sequences. These receptors have no identified antigens. Study-wide points: Higher TRB CDR3 hydrophobicity marked CXCR3-positive naive cells relative to CXCR3-negative naive cells.

Sequenced: naive CXCR3+ CD8+ T cells from blood. Subset in this sample: CD45RO-CCR7+CD27+CD95- naive CD8+ T cells expressing CXCR3 (TNR3+). The receptor source for this set is a human donor in good health. Some clones in this sample may be carry-over from other donors' samples.

This rearrangement joins TRBV3-1 to TRBJ2-7; the TRBD1 assignment by TCRdb is unverifiable without DNA. The CDR3 runs 14 residues. Germline V lookup: CDR1 LGHDT, CDR2 YNNKEL (reference sequence). The CDR3: CASSAGPDTYEQYF.

V usage is TRBV29-1 and J usage is TRBJ2-1; the D call of TRBD1 rests on TCRdb alone, since no DNA is present to check it. Germline V gene sequence: CDR1 SQVTM, CDR2 ANQGSEA. CDR3 length: 16 residues. The CDR3 spells CSVESRGGAAYNEQFF.

This chain uses TRBV5-5 with TRBJ2-2. Germline V gene sequence: CDR1 SGHKS, CDR2 YYEKEE (reference sequence). The CDR3 is 15 amino acids. The CDR3 protein is CASSLGPWNTGELFF.

The chain has TRBV12-3 or TRBV12-4 and TRBJ1-5; TCRdb designates TRBD1, a call that cannot be tested without DNA. The CDR3 totals 16 residues. CDR3 loop: CASSLSADREGQPQHF.

The chain recombines TRBV28 with TRBJ2-6. This CDR3 has 15 residues. The germline V gene encodes CDR1 MDHEN and CDR2 SYDVKM. The CDR3 loop is CASSVAVLGANVLTF.

The V call is TRBV7-9, the J call TRBJ2-3; the D call from TCRdb, TRBD1, cannot be confirmed without DNA. There are 14 residues in the CDR3. The germline gives CDR1 SEHNR, CDR2 FQNEAQ (reference sequence). This CDR3 is CATHGTGPTDTQYF.

The chain is built from TRBV11-1 and TRBJ2-1. Germline V gene data show CDR1 as SGHAT and CDR2 as FQDESV (reference sequence). The CDR3 is 14 amino acids. This CDR3 reads CASSLNTIYNEQFF.

V is TRBV9 and J is TRBJ2-1; TCRdb names TRBD1, which stays unverified in the absence of DNA. Germline-derived CDR1 and CDR2 are SGDLS and YYNGEE. The CDR3 spans 18 residues. This CDR3 reads CASSVSGVPMSSYNEQFF. Full variable domain (outside the CDR3, taken from reference TRBV9 and TRBJ2-1): DSGVTQTPKHLITATGQRVTLRCSPRSGDLSVYWYQQSLDQGLQFLIQYYNGEERAKGNILERFSAQQFPDLHSELNLSSLELGDSALYFCASSVSGVPMSSYNEQFFGPGTRLTVL.

The chain recombines TRBV13 with TRBJ2-7; there is no DNA to check the TCRdb D call of TRBD1. The CDR3 sequence is 15 residues long. Germline CDR1 is PRHDT and CDR2 is FYEKMQ (reference sequence). The CDR3 reads CASSTGDRGLVEQYF.

V is TRBV7-9 and J is TRBJ1-1; the TCRdb D gene call, TRBD1, has no DNA to confirm it. From germline, CDR1 is SEHNR and CDR2 FQNEAQ (reference sequence). The CDR3 covers 16 residues. The CDR3: CASSSSVWGLNTEAFF.

V gene TRBV7-3 combines with J gene TRBJ2-1; checking the TCRdb D call of TRBD1 is not possible without DNA. This CDR3 comprises 16 residues. Germline CDR1 is SGHTA and CDR2 is FQGTGA. The CDR3 loop is CASSLRLSSSYNEQFF.

The rearrangement links TRBV6-5 to TRBJ2-5; the D call from TCRdb, TRBD1, cannot be confirmed without DNA. The CDR3 totals 16 residues. Germline CDR1 reads MNHEY; CDR2 reads SVGAGI. The CDR3 protein is CASSYSTGTGMETQYF.

This rearrangement joins TRBV3-1 to TRBJ2-7; TCRdb selects TRBD1, and the lack of DNA leaves this call unchecked. Germline V gene lookup returns CDR1 LGHDT and CDR2 YNNKEL (reference sequence). This CDR3 spans 16 amino acids. CDR3 loop: CASSPPLDSSSYEQYF.

V and J are TRBV3-1 and TRBJ2-1; absent DNA, TCRdb's TRBD2 call cannot be checked. Looked up from germline, CDR1 is LGHDT and CDR2 is YNNKEL (reference sequence). This CDR3 is built from 17 residues. CDR3 residues: CASSQEDLRGPYNEQFF.

The chain employs TRBV7-9 and TRBJ1-2; absent DNA, TCRdb's TRBD1 call cannot be checked. The CDR3 spans 16 residues. Looked up from germline, CDR1 is SEHNR and CDR2 is FQNEAQ (reference sequence). CDR3 protein: CASSRTGTGGLYGYTF.

The chain recombines TRBV12-3 or TRBV12-4 with TRBJ2-7; TCRdb returns TRBD2, unconfirmable since there is no DNA. The CDR3 spans 14 residues. This CDR3 reads CASSSEGQGYEQYF.

The V gene is TRBV20-1, the J gene TRBJ2-3. Germline V gene data show CDR1 as DFQATT and CDR2 as SNEGSKA (reference sequence). This CDR3 comprises 13 residues. The CDR3 sequence is CSARARSRNTQYF.

J is TRBJ1-2 and V is TRBV4-1; TCRdb picks TRBD1, but there is no DNA to check that call. CDR1 MGHRA and CDR2 YSYEKL come from the germline V gene. The CDR3 is made up of 15 amino acids. The CDR3 loop is CASSQPGQGNYGYTF.

J is TRBJ2-7 and V is TRBV5-1; the D call from TCRdb, TRBD1, cannot be confirmed without DNA. The CDR3 is 16 amino acids. The germline V gene encodes CDR1 SGHRS and CDR2 YFSETQ. The chain's CDR3 is CASRTGTRQSSYEKYF.

This chain joins TRBV4-1 and TRBJ2-7; TCRdb returns TRBD1, unconfirmable since there is no DNA. This CDR3 has 16 residues. Germline lookup yields CDR1 MGHRA and CDR2 YSYEKL. Here the CDR3 reads CASSPRTGGVQYEQYF.

The V gene is TRBV29-1, the J gene TRBJ1-2. The CDR3 is 12 amino acids. Germline V CDR1 and CDR2: SQVTM, ANQGSEA. CDR3 region: CSVEVGGPGYTF.

The chain carries TRBV29-1 and TRBJ2-7. Per germline, CDR1 SQVTM and CDR2 ANQGSEA. This CDR3 has 13 amino acids. This CDR3 reads CSVYLGYSYEQYF.

The rearrangement joins TRBV28 to TRBJ1-5; the D call from TCRdb, TRBD1, cannot be confirmed without DNA. The CDR3 extends over 16 amino acids. Germline CDR1 and CDR2: MDHEN and SYDVKM. CDR3 sequence reads: CASSLDGGATIQPQHF. Supplemented by reference TRBV28 and TRBJ1-5, the full variable domain reads DVKVTQSSRYLVKRTGEKVFLECVQDMDHENMFWYRQDPGLGLRLIYFSYDVKMKEKGDIPEGYSVSREKKERFSLILESASTNQTSMYLCASSLDGGATIQPQHFGDGTRLSIL.

J is TRBJ2-3 and V is TRBV7-9. Germline V gene data show CDR1 as SEHNR and CDR2 as FQNEAQ (reference sequence). CDR3 size: 15 residues. CDR3 sequence reads: CASSLESPSTDTQYF.

This chain joins TRBV28 and TRBJ2-3; the TRBD1 assignment by TCRdb is unverifiable without DNA. CDR1 MDHEN and CDR2 SYDVKM come from the germline V gene. CDR3 length: 16 residues. The chain's CDR3 is CASSLRPLSNTDTQYF.

V gene TRBV13 combines with J gene TRBJ2-7; the TCRdb D gene call, TRBD1, has no DNA to confirm it. This CDR3 spans 15 amino acids. CDR1 is PRHDT, CDR2 FYEKMQ, per germline (reference sequence). The chain's CDR3 is CASSSTRQGISEQYF.

V usage is TRBV5-1 and J usage is TRBJ2-7. CDR1 and CDR2 (germline): SGHRS, YFSETQ. The CDR3 extends over 13 amino acids. CDR3 amino acids: CASSLPLTGEQYF.

V and J are TRBV9 and TRBJ2-5; the TCRdb call, TRBD2, lacks DNA for checking. This CDR3 has 14 amino acids. Germline V gene sequence: CDR1 SGDLS, CDR2 YYNGEE. The CDR3 sequence is CASSGDSAGRTQYF. The full variable domain, in which reference TRBV9 and TRBJ2-5 provide the parts outside the CDR3, is DSGVTQTPKHLITATGQRVTLRCSPRSGDLSVYWYQQSLDQGLQFLIQYYNGEERAKGNILERFSAQQFPDLHSELNLSSLELGDSALYFCASSGDSAGRTQYFGPGTRLLVL.

This chain links TRBV12-3 or TRBV12-4 with TRBJ2-7. This CDR3 has 14 amino acids. The CDR3 sequence: CASSLSERLYEQYF.